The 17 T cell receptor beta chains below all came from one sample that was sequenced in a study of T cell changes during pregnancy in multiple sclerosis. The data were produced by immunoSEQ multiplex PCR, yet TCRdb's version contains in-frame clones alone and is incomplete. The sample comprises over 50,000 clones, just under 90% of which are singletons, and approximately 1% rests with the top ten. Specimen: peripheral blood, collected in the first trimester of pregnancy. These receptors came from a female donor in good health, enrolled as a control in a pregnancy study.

CDR3 amino acids: CASSFQLAGEETQYF. The CDR3 DNA reads TGCGCCAGCAGCTTTCAACTAGCGGGGGAAGAGACCCAGTACTTC. The genes are TRBV5-1 and TRBJ2-5, with TRBD2 identical over 11 bases. The germline gives CDR1 SGHRS, CDR2 YFSETQ. The CDR3 extends over 15 amino acids. J gave up 3 bases and V 2 bases, and 3 bases lay outside the gene matches.

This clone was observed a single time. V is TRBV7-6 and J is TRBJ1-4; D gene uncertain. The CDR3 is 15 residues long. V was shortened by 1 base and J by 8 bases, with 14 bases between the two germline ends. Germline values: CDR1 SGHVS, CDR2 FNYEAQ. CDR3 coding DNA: TGTGCCAGCAGCTTAGGTGGGCCCCCGGGGGAAAAACTGTTTTTT. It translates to CASSLGGPPGEKLFF.

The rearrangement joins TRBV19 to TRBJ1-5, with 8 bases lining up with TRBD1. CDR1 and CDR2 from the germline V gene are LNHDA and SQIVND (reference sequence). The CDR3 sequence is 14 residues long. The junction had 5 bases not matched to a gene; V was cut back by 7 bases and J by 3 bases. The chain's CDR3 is CASMGQAHNQPQHF. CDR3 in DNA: TGTGCCAGTATGGGACAGGCGCACAATCAGCCCCAGCATTTT.

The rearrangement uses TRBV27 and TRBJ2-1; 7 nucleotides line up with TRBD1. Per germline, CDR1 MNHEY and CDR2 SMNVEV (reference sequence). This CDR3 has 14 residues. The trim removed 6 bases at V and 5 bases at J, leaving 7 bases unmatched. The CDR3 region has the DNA TGTGCCAGCAGGAGACAGGGTTCCAACAATGAGCAGTTCTTC. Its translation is CASRRQGSNNEQFF.

The CDR3 bases are TGTGCCAGCAGCTTGGCAGGGGGGAGCGGAACTGAAGCTTTCTTT. Translating gives CASSLAGGSGTEAFF. V gene TRBV7-2 combines with J gene TRBJ1-1, with 7 bases fitting TRBD1. Trimming at V came to 3 bases and at J to 5 bases, leaving 9 bases not matched to a gene. The CDR3 spans 15 residues. Germline V gene data show CDR1 as SGHTA and CDR2 as FQGNSA.

CDR3 protein: CASSGQGTQYF. The CDR3, as DNA: TGTGCCAGCAGTGGACAGGGAACGCAGTACTTC. This chain joins TRBV25-1 and TRBJ2-7, with TRBD1 matching 7 bases. In germline, CDR1 is MGHDK, CDR2 SYGVNS. V shed 4 bases and J 9 bases; nucleotides not matched to a gene: 3. The CDR3 contains 11 residues.

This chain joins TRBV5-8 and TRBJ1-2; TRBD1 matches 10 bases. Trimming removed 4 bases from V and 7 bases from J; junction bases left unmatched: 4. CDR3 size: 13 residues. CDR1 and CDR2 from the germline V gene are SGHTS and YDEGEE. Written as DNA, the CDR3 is TGTGCCAGCAGCATGGGACAGGGGCTTGGCTACACCTTC. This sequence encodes CASSMGQGLGYTF.

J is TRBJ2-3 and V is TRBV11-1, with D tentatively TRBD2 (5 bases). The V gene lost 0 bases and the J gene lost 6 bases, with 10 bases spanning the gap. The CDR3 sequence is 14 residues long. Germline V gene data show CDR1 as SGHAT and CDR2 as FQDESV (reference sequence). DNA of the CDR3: TGTGCCAGCAGCTTAGCCCTAGCATGGGATACGCAGTATTTT. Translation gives CASSLALAWDTQYF.

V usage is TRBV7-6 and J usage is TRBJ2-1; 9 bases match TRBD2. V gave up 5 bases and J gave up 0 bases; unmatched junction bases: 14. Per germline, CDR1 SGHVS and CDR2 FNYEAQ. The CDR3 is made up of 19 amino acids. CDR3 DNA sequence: TGTGCCAGCAGCGCCAACCCACCAAGCGGGGGGTACTCCTACAATGAGCAGTTCTTC. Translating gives CASSANPPSGGYSYNEQFF.

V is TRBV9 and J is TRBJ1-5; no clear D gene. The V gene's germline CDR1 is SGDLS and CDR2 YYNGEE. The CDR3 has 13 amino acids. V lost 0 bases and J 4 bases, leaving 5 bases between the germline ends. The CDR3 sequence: CASSVGPNQPQHF. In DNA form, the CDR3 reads TGTGCCAGCAGCGTAGGTCCGAATCAGCCCCAGCATTTT. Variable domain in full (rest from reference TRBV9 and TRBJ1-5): DSGVTQTPKHLITATGQRVTLRCSPRSGDLSVYWYQQSLDQGLQFLIQYYNGEERAKGNILERFSAQQFPDLHSELNLSSLELGDSALYFCASSVGPNQPQHFGDGTRLSIL.

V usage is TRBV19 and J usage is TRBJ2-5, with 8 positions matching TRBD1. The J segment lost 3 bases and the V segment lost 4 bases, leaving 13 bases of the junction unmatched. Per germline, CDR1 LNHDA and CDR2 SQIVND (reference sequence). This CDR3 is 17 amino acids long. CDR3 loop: CASSNQTGTGNKETQYF. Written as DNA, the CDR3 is TGTGCCAGTAGTAACCAAACAGGGACAGGTAATAAAGAGACCCAGTACTTC.

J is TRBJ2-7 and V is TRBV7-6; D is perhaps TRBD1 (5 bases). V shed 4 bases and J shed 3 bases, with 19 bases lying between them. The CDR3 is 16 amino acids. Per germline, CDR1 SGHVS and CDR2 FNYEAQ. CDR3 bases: TGTGCCAGCAGCTCGGGTTCTAGGCAGGGTGGCTACGAGCAGTACTTC. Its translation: CASSSGSRQGGYEQYF.

For the CDR3, the DNA is TGTGCCAGCAGCCCAGCGGGGGGTAGCACAGATACGCAGTATTTT. The encoded protein is CASSPAGGSTDTQYF. This chain uses TRBV14 with TRBJ2-3, with 9 bases aligning to TRBD2. V shed 4 bases, J shed 0 bases, and the junction held 2 bases outside the gene matches. Germline CDR1 SGHDN, CDR2 FVKESK. The CDR3 has 15 amino acids.

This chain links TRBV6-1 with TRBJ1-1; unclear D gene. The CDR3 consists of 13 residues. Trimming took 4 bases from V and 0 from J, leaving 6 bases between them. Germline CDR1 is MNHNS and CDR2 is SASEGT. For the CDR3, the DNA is TGTGCCAGCAGTGGGGAGATGAACACTGAAGCTTTCTTT. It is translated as CASSGEMNTEAFF.

CDR3 in DNA: TGTGCCAGCAGCATCAGACCGGGGGGGGGCACAGATACGCAGTATTTT. It encodes CASSIRPGGGTDTQYF. This chain joins TRBV7-8 and TRBJ2-3; 8 nucleotides agree with TRBD2. V gave up 5 bases and J gave up 1 base; unmatched junction bases: 8. The CDR3 has 16 residues. CDR1 is SGHVS and CDR2 is FQNEAQ in the germline V gene.

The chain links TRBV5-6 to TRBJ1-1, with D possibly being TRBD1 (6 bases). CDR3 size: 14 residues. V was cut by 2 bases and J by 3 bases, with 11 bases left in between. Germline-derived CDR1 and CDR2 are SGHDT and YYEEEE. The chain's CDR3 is CASSFEQGYTEAFF. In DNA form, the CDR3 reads TGTGCCAGCAGCTTCGAACAGGGATACACTGAAGCTTTCTTT.

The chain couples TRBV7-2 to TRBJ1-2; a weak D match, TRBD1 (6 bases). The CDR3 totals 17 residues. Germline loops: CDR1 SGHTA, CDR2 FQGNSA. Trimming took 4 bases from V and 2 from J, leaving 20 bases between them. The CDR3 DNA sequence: TGTGCCAGCAGCTCAGAGTACAGGGTCGTAGAAAACTATGGCTACACCTTC. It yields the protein CASSSEYRVVENYGYTF. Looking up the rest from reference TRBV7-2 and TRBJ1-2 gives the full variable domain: GAGVSQSPSNKVTEKGKDVELRCDPISGHTALYWYRQSLGQGLEFLIYFQGNSAPDKSGLPSDRFSAERTGGSVSTLTIQRTQQEDSAVYLCASSSEYRVVENYGYTFGSGTRLTVV.